Shown below are 2 T cell receptor beta chains from a single sample sequenced in a study of T cells in tuberculosis. Produced via immunoSEQ multiplex PCR; TCRdb's table is partial and in-frame only. In the table there are 80,000 to 90,000 clones, roughly 93% of which are singletons. After thawing and overnight rest, PBMC were stained with GMM-loaded CD1B tetramer, viability dye and anti-CD3 for sorting. CD1B tetramers were loaded with Rhodococcus equi-derived C32 glucose monomycolate. The source material was CD1b-GMM tetramer-negative cells sorted from PBMCs. These receptors were collected from an adult woman with latent tuberculosis.

The CDR3 sequence: CASSIYRTGGTEAFF. The CDR3 region has the DNA TGTGCCAGTAGTATCTATCGGACAGGGGGCACTGAAGCTTTCTTT. The chain has TRBV19 and TRBJ1-1; TRBD1 matches 10 bases. Germline assignment: CDR1 LNHDA and CDR2 SQIVND (reference sequence). The trim removed 3 bases at V and 4 bases at J, leaving 5 bases unmatched. This CDR3 region has 15 residues.

This clone was detected only a few times. The rearrangement links TRBV27 to TRBJ2-7; 9 nucleotides agree with TRBD2. Germline V gene data show CDR1 as MNHEY and CDR2 as SMNVEV (reference sequence). Germline trimming cut 3 bases from V and 2 bases from J; bases unmatched to any gene: 5. The CDR3 length is 15 residues. CDR3 nucleotides: TGTGCCAGCAGTTTCTCGGCGGGGGGGACCTACGAGCAGTACGTC. Amino acid sequence: CASSFSAGGTYEQYV.